This T cell receptor (beta chain) appears in the sequencing data of a study of CD8 T cells in ankylosing spondylitis. Study-level points and caveats: Several of the motif variants were reported before in synovial fluid and blood from reactive arthritis. It was reported that disease-linked clones were significantly enriched in matched ankylosing spondylitis synovial fluid.

This clonotype has just a few counts. Its antigen is as yet unknown. CDR1 and CDR2 from the germline V gene are DFQATT and SNEGSKA (reference sequence). The CDR3 is 13 amino acids. TCRdb independently ran MiXCR on the 5' RACE reads; one entry per CDR3 protein. The sample shows some 90,000 distinct CDR3 sequences, roughly 30% of them seen only once. This rearrangement joins TRBV20-1 to TRBJ2-1, with D perhaps matching TRBD2 (6 bases). The sample was blood, either unsorted or a sorted T cell fraction (not recorded which). This clonotype was sampled from a male donor with ankylosing spondylitis or in good health (not recorded which). CDR3 loop: CRATSHSYNEQFF. As DNA, the CDR3 is TGCAGAGCCACTAGCCACTCCTACAATGAGCAGTTCTTC.